This T cell receptor (beta chain) was recovered during a study of metastatic and nonmetastatic thyroid tumors. Turning to this clone: Its antigen remains unknown.

TCRdb re-analyzed the PCR reads through MiXCR. The repertoire has about 21,000 clones, 28% of them found once; the top ten carry approximately 14%. Thyroid surgery had not been preceded by any treatment in any patient. The length of the CDR3 is 12 residues. Trimming cost V 0 bases and J 6 bases, with 6 bases left between them. Germline-derived CDR1 and CDR2 are SGHRS and YFSETQ. Study-wide findings and caveats: Significantly higher TCR beta diversity was reportedly seen in malignant thyroid tumors than benign nodules, in blood and tumor.

The sample comprised tumor tissue. The origin of this receptor is a male donor with papillary thyroid cancer or a benign thyroid nodule (not recorded which). Some clones in this sample may be carry-over from other donors' samples. The chain is built from TRBV5-1 and TRBJ1-1; D gene unclear. The CDR3 region is CASSLEGSEAFF. CDR3 DNA: TGCGCCAGCAGCTTGGAGGGCTCTGAAGCTTTCTTT.